This T cell receptor (beta chain) derives from a study of cytomegalovirus exposure and HLA in healthy donors. Background on the study: HLA-typed donors contributed some 87 million unique TCRs, which were held in an early data release.

Every donor was a healthy person donating bone marrow. Points from the study as a whole: Association with HLA alleles at 0.05 false discovery rate was found for roughly 17,000 TCR beta sequences in a later analysis.

On this clone itself: The target antigen is unknown.

PCR used 60 Vbeta primers and 13 Jbeta primers. Produced via immunoSEQ multiplex PCR; TCRdb's table is partial and in-frame only. The sample lists under 150,000 clones; around three quarters were seen once. The CDR3 has 15 amino acids. The germline V gene has CDR1 MNHNS and CDR2 SASEGT. V shed 1 base, J shed 0 bases, and the junction held 2 bases outside the gene matches. The source material was PBMCs. The clonotype comes from a young man in good health and CMV-seronegative. The chain carries TRBV6-1 and TRBJ2-7; TRBD1 matches at 8 bases. CDR3 nucleotide sequence: TGTGCCAGCAGTGAAGGGGACAGGAGCTCCTACGAGCAGTACTTC. Translating gives CASSEGDRSSYEQYF.